The 4 T cell receptor beta chains presented below share a single source sample, sequenced in a study of regulatory T cells in long-lasting Graves disease. iRepertoire HTBI primers and Arm-PCR of CDR3 regions built TCR beta libraries. TCRdb analysed the multiplex PCR reads with MiXCR anew, one entry per CDR3 protein. The top ten clones hold about 12% of a sample with around 450,000 distinct CDR3 sequences, around 16% of them seen once. This sample's time point: newly diagnosed GD, antithyroid drugs for less than 3 months. From RNA extracted from PBMCs, the TCR library was made. These data are also associated with another study on T cells in Graves' hyperthyroidism and ophthalmopathy.

The sample here was peripheral blood mononuclear cells (PBMCs), taken at new diagnosis, from a patient treated with antithyroid drugs. The receptors stem from a man aged 40-50 years with Graves disease.

This clonotype was counted only a few times. The chain joins TRBV3-1 to TRBJ2-1; 8 bases align to TRBD2. The CDR3 is 16 amino acids. V lost 1 base, J lost 8 bases, and 10 bases stayed unmatched. CDR1 LGHDT and CDR2 YNNKEL come from the germline V gene (reference sequence). In DNA form, the CDR3 reads TGTGCCAGCAGCCAAGCTATAAGCGGGAGATGGGATGAGCAGTTCTTC. Amino acids: CASSQAISGRWDEQFF.

This clonotype appeared a single time. The rearrangement uses TRBV11-2 and TRBJ2-1, with D possibly matching TRBD2 (6 bases). Germline V CDR1 and CDR2: SGHAT, FQNNGV. This CDR3 is built from 16 residues. Trimming shortened V by 5 bases and J by 2 bases, and 16 bases separated the two germline ends. CDR3 region: CASSDPSGRAYNEQFF. The CDR3 DNA is TGTGCCAGCAGCGACCCCAGCGGGCGCGCCTACAATGAGCAGTTCTTC.

This clonotype was observed at least ten times. The chain is built from TRBV27 and TRBJ2-1; D may be TRBD1 (6 bases). V gave up 6 bases and J gave up 0 bases, with 12 bases separating them. The CDR3 totals 15 residues. Germline V gene lookup returns CDR1 MNHEY and CDR2 SMNVEV (reference sequence). The CDR3 loop reads CASRGATTSYNEQFF. The CDR3 DNA follows: TGTGCCAGCAGGGGGGCGACTACCTCCTACAATGAGCAGTTCTTC.

This clonotype was recorded at least ten times. The DNA of the CDR3 is TGTGCCAGCAGCTTAGGCGGGCCGCTTTACGAGCAGTACTTC. Protein: CASSLGGPLYEQYF. This chain connects TRBV7-2 to TRBJ2-7, with D possibly being TRBD2 (5 bases). This CDR3 has 14 residues. V was clipped by 1 base and J by 4 bases, with 11 bases between them. Germline CDR1 SGHTA, CDR2 FQGNSA.